Here is one TCR beta chain with its context. Its antigen remains unidentified. The sample originates from a study of STAT3 mutations in large granular lymphocyte leukemia. Study observations and caveats: Every T-cell large granular lymphocyte leukemia patient had at least one immunodominant TCR beta clonotype.

Average productive template count per sample was around 44,000. Generated by immunoSEQ multiplex PCR, the TCRdb table keeps only in-frame clones and is missing some. Here the sample spans roughly 46,000 clones, approximately 78% being singletons. The CDR3 has 16 residues. Germline V gives CDR1 SEHNR, CDR2 FQNEAQ (reference sequence). Trimming left V 5 bases short and J 7 bases short, with 21 bases between. Sequencing input: PBMCs. The chain employs TRBV7-9 and TRBJ2-1; D possibly corresponds to TRBD2 (7 bases). The TCR was taken from a human donor with T large granular lymphocyte leukemia. Some clones in this sample may be carry-over from other donors' samples. CDR3 bases: TGTGCCAGCAGCCTGAGGGGGGGCGCCTTAGGGAATGAGCAGTTCTTC. It is translated as CASSLRGGALGNEQFF. Full variable domain (missing parts from reference TRBV7-9 and TRBJ2-1): DTGVSQNPRHKITKRGQNVTFRCDPISEHNRLYWYRQTLGQGPEFLTYFQNEAQLEKSRLLSDRFSAERPKGSFSTLEIQRTEQGDSAMYLCASSLRGGALGNEQFFGPGTRLTVL.